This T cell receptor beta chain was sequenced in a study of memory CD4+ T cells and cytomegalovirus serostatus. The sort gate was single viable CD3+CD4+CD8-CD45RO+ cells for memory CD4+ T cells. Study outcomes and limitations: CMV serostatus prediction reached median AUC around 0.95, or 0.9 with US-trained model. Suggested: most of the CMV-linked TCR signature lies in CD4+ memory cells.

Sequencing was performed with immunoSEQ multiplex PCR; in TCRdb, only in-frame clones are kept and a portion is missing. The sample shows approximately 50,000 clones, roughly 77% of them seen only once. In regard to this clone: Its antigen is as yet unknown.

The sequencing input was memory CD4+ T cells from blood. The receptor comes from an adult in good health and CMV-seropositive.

The CDR3, as DNA: TGTGCCAGTAGTACCAACACAGGGATGCATCAGCCCCAGCATTTT. This gives the protein CASSTNTGMHQPQHF. This chain links TRBV19 with TRBJ1-5, with D possibly being TRBD1 (6 bases). The CDR3 runs to 15 residues. V was trimmed by 4 bases and J by 5 bases, leaving 15 bases between them. The V gene's germline CDR1 is LNHDA and CDR2 SQIVND (reference sequence). Full variable domain (missing parts from reference TRBV19 and TRBJ1-5): DGGITQSPKYLFRKEGQNVTLSCEQNLNHDAMYWYRQDPGQGLRLIYYSQIVNDFQKGDIAEGYSVSREKKESFPLTVTSAQKNPTAFYLCASSTNTGMHQPQHFGDGTRLSIL.